The clone carrying this T cell receptor (beta chain) was picked up many times. The antigen remains undetermined. Germline V CDR1 and CDR2: SGHKS, YYEKEE (reference sequence). The V end lost 3 bases, the J end lost 3 bases, and 31 bases lay between the germline ends. The CDR3 loop spans 20 amino acids. The sample comes from a study of neurological immune-mediated disorders. Time point: technical triplicate 3. The unsorted libraries had their origin in 2 million PBMCs stored at -80 C. 5'RACE employing 10-nucleotide random UMIs yielded the cDNA. In TCRdb, the 5' RACE reads were re-called with MiXCR into one record per CDR3 protein. The table lists about 45,000 distinct CDR3 sequences, about a fifth of them singletons. General study findings and limits: Multiple sclerosis patients had less TCR clonal expansion than even healthy controls, unlike HTLV-1-associated myelopathy. No expanded-clone CDR3 amino acid sequence recurred across subjects, suggesting private TCR-beta repertoires.

V usage is TRBV5-5 and J usage is TRBJ2-7, with D possibly called TRBD1 or TRBD2 (5 bases each). This clonotype was obtained from a man aged 60 to 69 with HTLV-1-associated myelopathy (HAM/TSP). Sequenced sample: PBMCs. CDR3 region: CASSSQSVGDGVLAIYEQYF. The CDR3 DNA sequence: TGTGCCAGCAGCTCCCAGAGTGTAGGGGACGGAGTATTAGCCATCTACGAGCAGTACTTC.